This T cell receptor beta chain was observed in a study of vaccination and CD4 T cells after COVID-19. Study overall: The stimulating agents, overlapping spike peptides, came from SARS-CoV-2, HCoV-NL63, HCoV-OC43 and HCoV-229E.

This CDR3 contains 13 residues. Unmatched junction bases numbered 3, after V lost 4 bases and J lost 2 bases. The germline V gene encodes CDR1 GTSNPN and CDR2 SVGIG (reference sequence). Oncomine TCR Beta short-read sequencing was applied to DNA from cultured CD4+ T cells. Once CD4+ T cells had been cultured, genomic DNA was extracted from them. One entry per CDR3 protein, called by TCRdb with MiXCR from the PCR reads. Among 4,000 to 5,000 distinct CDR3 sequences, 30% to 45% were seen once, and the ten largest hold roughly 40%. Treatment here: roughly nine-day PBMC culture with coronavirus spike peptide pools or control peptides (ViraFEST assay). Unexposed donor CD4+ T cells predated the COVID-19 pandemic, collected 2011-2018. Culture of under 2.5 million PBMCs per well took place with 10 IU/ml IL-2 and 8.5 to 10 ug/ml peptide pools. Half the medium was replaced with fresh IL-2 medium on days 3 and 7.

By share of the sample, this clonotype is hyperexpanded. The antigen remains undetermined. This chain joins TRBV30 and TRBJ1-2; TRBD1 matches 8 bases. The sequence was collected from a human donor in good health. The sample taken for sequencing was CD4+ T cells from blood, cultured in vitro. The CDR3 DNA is TGTGCCTGGACCCCAGGGGGCAACTATGGCTACACCTTC. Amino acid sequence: CAWTPGGNYGYTF.